Listed below are T cell receptor beta chains from one sample, sequenced in a study of CD8 T cells in Susac syndrome. MiXCR was run by TCRdb on the immunoSEQ multiplex PCR reads, yielding one entry per CDR3 protein. The data contain about 140,000 distinct CDR3 sequences, approximately 95% of them singletons. Specimen: CD4+ T cells from PBMCs. The receptors were sampled from a human donor with Susac syndrome. The CDR3 runs from the conserved cysteine through the conserved F or W. The D gene is left open where the match is weak. Expanded clones are given a class, and other clones once, few, many or no size at all.

J gene | D gene | clone size | V gene | CDR3 DNA | CDR3 protein
TRBJ2-2 | TRBD1 | once | TRBV5-4 | TGTGCCAGCAGCTTGGGACAGGGAAACACCGGGGAGCTGTTTTTT | CASSLGQGNTGELFF
TRBJ1-2 | - | - | TRBV5-1 | TGCGCCAGCAGCTTGGGTGGACGTACTGGCTACACCTTC | CASSLGGRTGYTF
TRBJ2-5 | - | few | TRBV7-2 | TGTGCCAGCAGCCCCGGACACCAAGAGACCCAGTACTTC | CASSPGHQETQYF
TRBJ2-7 | - | - | TRBV5-1 | TGCGCCAGCAGCTCAAACACACGGTTGGGGGAGCAGTACTTC | CASSSNTRLGEQYF
TRBJ2-7 | TRBD2 | - | TRBV29-1 | TGCAGCGTCTGGACTAGCGGGGGCTACGAGCAGTACTTC | CSVWTSGGYEQYF
TRBJ2-5 | TRBD2 | - | TRBV4-2 | TGTGCCAGCAGCCAAGCCCTAGCGGGGGGGCAAGAGACCCAGTACTTC | CASSQALAGGQETQYF
TRBJ1-1 | - | once | TRBV18 | TGTGCCAGCTCACCACCGAAGGGGACGAACACTGAAGCTTTCTTT | CASSPPKGTNTEAFF
TRBJ1-5 | - | - | TRBV29-1 | TGCAGCGTTGCTACGCAGGGAGTTGATCAGCCCCAGCATTTT | CSVATQGVDQPQHF
TRBJ1-2 | - | - | TRBV4-1 | TGCGCCAGCAGCACGAGACCAGACAGGCTTTCTAACTATGGCTACACCTTC | CASSTRPDRLSNYGYTF
TRBJ1-5 | TRBD1 | - | TRBV5-1 | TGCGCCAGCAGCGTGGGTCATGCGACAGGGGTAGAGCCCCAGCATTTT | CASSVGHATGVEPQHF
TRBJ2-3 | - | - | TRBV20-1 | TGCAGTGCTAGAGAGGGAAACTGGGACTCGGGGACGCAGTATTTT | CSAREGNWDSGTQYF
TRBJ1-3 | - | once | TRBV20-1 | TGCAGCGCCCAAGCAGGGGTGTGGAGCTCTGGAAACACCATATATTTT | CSAQAGVWSSGNTIYF
TRBJ2-1 | TRBD2 | - | TRBV9 | TGTGCCAGCAGCGCCGCCGGGACTAGCGGTTTGAATGAGCAGTTCTTC | CASSAAGTSGLNEQFF
TRBJ1-1 | - | - | TRBV30 | TGTGCCTGGACAGGGACCATGAACACTGAAGCTTTCTTT | CAWTGTMNTEAFF
TRBJ1-1 | TRBD1 | - | TRBV12-3/TRBV12-4 | TGTGCCAGCAGCCGAACCCCGGGACAGGGGAACACTGAAGCTTTCTTT | CASSRTPGQGNTEAFF
TRBJ1-2 | - | - | TRBV6-5 | TGTGCCAGCAATACCGGGACGACTAACTATGGCTACACCTTC | CASNTGTTNYGYTF